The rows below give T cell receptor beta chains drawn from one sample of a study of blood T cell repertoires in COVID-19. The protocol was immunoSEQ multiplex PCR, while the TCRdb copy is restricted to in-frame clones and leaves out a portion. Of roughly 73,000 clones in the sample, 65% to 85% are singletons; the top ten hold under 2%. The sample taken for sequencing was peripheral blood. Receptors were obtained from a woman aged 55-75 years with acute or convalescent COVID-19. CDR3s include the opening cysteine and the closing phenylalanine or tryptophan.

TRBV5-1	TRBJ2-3	CASSLGYRTDTQYF
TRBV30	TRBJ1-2	CAWSSGGIRLMPGGYTF
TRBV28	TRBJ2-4	CASSPGQQNIQYF
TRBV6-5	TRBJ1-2	CASTGRGGYTF
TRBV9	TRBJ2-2	CASSPRNGGTGELFF
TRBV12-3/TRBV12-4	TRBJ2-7	CASLRQGYEQYF
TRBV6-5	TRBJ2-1	CASSRHRGGYNEQFF
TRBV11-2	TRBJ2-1	CASSPRTSGSGGEQFF
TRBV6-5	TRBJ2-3	CASNRGESTDTQYF
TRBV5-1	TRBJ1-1	CASRSWAGGNTEAFF
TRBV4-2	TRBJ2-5	CASSQGLAGKYQETQYF
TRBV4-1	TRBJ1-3	CASSRSGGVSGNTIYF
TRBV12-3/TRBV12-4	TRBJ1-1	CASSFRDRYEAFF
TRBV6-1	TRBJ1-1	CASSEAQGLMAEAFF